This T cell receptor beta chain was found in a study of cytomegalovirus exposure and HLA in healthy donors. The length of the CDR3 is 14 residues. Germline V gives CDR1 LNHDA, CDR2 SQIVND (reference sequence). Note on this clone: A read error may account for a junction end that differs from germline.

60 Vbeta and 13 Jbeta primers were used in PCR. Sequencing was performed with immunoSEQ multiplex PCR; in TCRdb, only in-frame clones are kept and a portion is missing. The sample includes 100,000 to 150,000 clones, around 80% of them seen just once. V gene TRBV19 combines with J gene TRBJ2-1; no clear D gene. The sample comprised PBMCs. The TCR was taken from a woman aged 40 to 49 in good health and CMV-seronegative. The CDR3 loop is CASSEARLYNEQLF. The CDR3 coding sequence is TGTGCCAGTAGTGAGGCTAGGCTATACAATGAGCAGCTCTTC.